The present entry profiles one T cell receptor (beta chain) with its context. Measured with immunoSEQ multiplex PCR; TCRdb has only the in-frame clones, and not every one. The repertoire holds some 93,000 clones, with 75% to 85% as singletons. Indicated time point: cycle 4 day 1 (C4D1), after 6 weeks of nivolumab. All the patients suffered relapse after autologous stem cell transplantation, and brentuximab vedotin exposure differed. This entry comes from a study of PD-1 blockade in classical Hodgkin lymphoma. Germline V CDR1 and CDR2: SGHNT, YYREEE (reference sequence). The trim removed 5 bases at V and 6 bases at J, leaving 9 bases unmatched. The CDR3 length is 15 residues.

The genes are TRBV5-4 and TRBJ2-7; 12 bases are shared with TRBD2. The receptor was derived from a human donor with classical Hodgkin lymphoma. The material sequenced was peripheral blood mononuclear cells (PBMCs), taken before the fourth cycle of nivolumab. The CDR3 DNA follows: TGTGCCAGCAGGGACCGACTAGCGGGAGAATCCGAGCAGTACTTC. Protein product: CASRDRLAGESEQYF.